These 8 T cell receptor beta chains were all obtained from the same sample, sequenced in a study of regulatory T cells in long-lasting Graves disease. CDR3-region Arm-PCR and iRepertoire HTBI primers produced the TCR beta libraries. TCRdb reprocessed the multiplex PCR reads via MiXCR and lists one record per CDR3 protein. This sample has 400,000 to 450,000 distinct CDR3 sequences, with around 14% found just once. Described time point: newly diagnosed GD, antithyroid drugs for less than 3 months. The TCR library was made from RNA extracted from PBMCs. This same sample was also taken into another study, of T cells in Graves' hyperthyroidism and ophthalmopathy.

Sequencing was performed on peripheral blood mononuclear cells (PBMCs), taken at new diagnosis, from a patient treated with antithyroid drugs. The receptors originated from a young woman with Graves disease.

There are many counts of this clonotype. The V call is TRBV12-3 or TRBV12-4, the J call TRBJ2-2, with 8 bases identical to TRBD2. The CDR3 spans 16 residues. With V trimmed by 3 bases and J by 5 bases, 8 bases remained unmatched. The CDR3, as DNA: TGTGCCAGCAGTTTCACCGGGACTAGTGGTACCGGGGAGCTGTTTTTT. Encoded protein: CASSFTGTSGTGELFF.

This clonotype was counted a few times. In DNA form, the CDR3 reads TGTGCCACCAGTGACACCGGGAGGAACTATGGCTACACCTTC. As protein: CATSDTGRNYGYTF. The chain recombines TRBV24-1 with TRBJ1-2; unclear D gene. Trimming took 4 bases from V and 2 from J, leaving 10 bases between them. CDR3 length: 14 residues. CDR1 is KGHDR and CDR2 is SFDVKD in the germline V gene.

This clonotype was detected many times. This chain connects TRBV7-9 to TRBJ1-4, with 8 bases fitting TRBD1. Germline CDR1 and CDR2: SEHNR and FQNEAQ (reference sequence). The CDR3 consists of 17 residues. The ends lost 4 bases at V and 6 bases at J; junction bases unmatched: 13. CDR3: CASSSGTGPTRDEKLFF. The CDR3 DNA reads as TGTGCCAGCAGCTCCGGGACAGGACCCACCAGGGATGAAAAACTGTTTTTT.

As to this clonotype: A much larger clone is a single base away; this may be a read error. This sequence joins TRBV28 and TRBJ1-2, with TRBD1 matching over 7 bases. Looked up from germline, CDR1 is MDHEN and CDR2 is SYDVKM. This CDR3 is 14 amino acids long. CDR3 bases: TGTGTCAGCAGGATCCGGGACAGACCCTATGGCTACACCTTC. As protein: CVSRIRDRPYGYTF.

This clonotype has a count of ten or more. V and J are TRBV18 and TRBJ2-5; 8 bases agree with TRBD1. The CDR3 contains 15 residues. Germline V CDR1 and CDR2: KGHSH, LQKENI. The V segment lost 4 bases and the J segment 5 bases; nucleotides outside the gene matches: 9. The DNA of the CDR3 is TGTGCCAGCTCACTACAAGGACAGGGATACGAGACCCAGTACTTC. This encodes CASSLQGQGYETQYF.

This clonotype was picked up many times. The CDR3 loop is CASSYRVAGSGANVLTF. The CDR3 DNA is TGTGCCAGCAGCTACAGAGTAGCGGGTTCTGGGGCCAACGTCCTGACTTTC. The rearrangement links TRBV7-9 to TRBJ2-6; TRBD2 agrees at 7 bases. CDR1 SEHNR and CDR2 FQNEAQ come from the germline V gene (reference sequence). The CDR3 covers 17 residues. Trimming cost V 4 bases and J 1 base; bases outside gene matches: 7. The complete variable domain, with remaining parts taken from reference TRBV7-9 and TRBJ2-6, reads DTGVSQNPRHKITKRGQNVTFRCDPISEHNRLYWYRQTLGQGPEFLTYFQNEAQLEKSRLLSDRFSAERPKGSFSTLEIQRTEQGDSAMYLCASSYRVAGSGANVLTFGAGSRLTVL.

Ten or more counts support this clonotype. V and J are TRBV7-9 and TRBJ2-3, with D perhaps TRBD1 (5 bases). The CDR3 is 12 residues long. CDR1 is SEHNR, CDR2 FQNEAQ, per germline (reference sequence). V lost 6 bases to trimming and J lost 4 bases, with 8 bases between them. The CDR3 protein is CASRGVADTQYF. CDR3 in DNA: TGTGCCAGCAGAGGGGTGGCAGATACGCAGTATTTT.

This clonotype has a handful of counts. The chain uses TRBV6-1 and TRBJ2-7; 10 bases match TRBD2. The CDR3 loop spans 17 amino acids. V lost 4 bases to trimming and J lost 2 bases; unmatched junction nucleotides: 11. The germline V gene has CDR1 MNHNS and CDR2 SASEGT. The CDR3 DNA is TGTGCCAGCAGTGCGACTAGCGGGCGCCTTCTCCCCTACGAGCAGTACTTC. Its protein is CASSATSGRLLPYEQYF.